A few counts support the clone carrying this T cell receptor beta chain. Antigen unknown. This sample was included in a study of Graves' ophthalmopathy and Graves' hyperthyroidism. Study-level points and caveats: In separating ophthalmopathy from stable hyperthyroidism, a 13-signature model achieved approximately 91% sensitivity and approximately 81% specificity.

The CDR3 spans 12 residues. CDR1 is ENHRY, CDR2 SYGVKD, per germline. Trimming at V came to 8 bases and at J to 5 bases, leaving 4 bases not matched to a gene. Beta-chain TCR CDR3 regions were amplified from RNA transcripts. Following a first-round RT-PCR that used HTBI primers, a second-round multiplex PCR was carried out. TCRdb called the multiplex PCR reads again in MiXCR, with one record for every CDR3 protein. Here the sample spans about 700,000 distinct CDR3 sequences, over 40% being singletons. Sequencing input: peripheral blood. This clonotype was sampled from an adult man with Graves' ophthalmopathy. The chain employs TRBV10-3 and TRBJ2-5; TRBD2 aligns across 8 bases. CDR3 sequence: CAIGGGSETQYF. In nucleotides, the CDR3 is TGTGCCATCGGCGGGGGGAGTGAGACCCAGTACTTC.